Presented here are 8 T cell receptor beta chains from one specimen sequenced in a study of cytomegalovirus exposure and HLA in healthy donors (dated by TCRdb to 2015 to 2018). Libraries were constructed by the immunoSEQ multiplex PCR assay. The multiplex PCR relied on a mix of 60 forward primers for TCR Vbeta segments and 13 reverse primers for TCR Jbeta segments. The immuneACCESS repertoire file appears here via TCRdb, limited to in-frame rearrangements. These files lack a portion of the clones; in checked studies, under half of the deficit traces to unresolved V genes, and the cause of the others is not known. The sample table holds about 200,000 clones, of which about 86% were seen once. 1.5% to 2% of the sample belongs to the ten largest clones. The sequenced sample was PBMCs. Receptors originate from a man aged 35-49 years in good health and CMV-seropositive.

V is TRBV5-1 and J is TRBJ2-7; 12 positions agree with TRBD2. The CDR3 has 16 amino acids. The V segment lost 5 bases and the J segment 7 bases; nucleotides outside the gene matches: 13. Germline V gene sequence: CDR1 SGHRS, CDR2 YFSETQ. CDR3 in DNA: TGCGCCAGCAGTGCAGGACTAGCGGGATTACGTGGAGAGCAGTACTTC. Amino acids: CASSAGLAGLRGEQYF.

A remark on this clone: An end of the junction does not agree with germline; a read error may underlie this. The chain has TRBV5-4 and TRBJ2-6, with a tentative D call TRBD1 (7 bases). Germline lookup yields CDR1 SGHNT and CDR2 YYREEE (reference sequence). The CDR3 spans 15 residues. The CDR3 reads CASSLQGTGANGLTF. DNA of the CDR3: TGTGCCAGCAGCCTACAGGGGACTGGGGCCAACGGCCTGACTTTC.

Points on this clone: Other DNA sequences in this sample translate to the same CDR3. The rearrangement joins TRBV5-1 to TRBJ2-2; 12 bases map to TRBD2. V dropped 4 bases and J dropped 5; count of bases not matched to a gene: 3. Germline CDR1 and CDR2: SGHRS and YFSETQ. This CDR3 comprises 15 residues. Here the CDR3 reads CASSPGLAGTGELFF. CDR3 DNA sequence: TGCGCCAGCAGCCCGGGACTAGCGGGTACCGGGGAGCTGTTTTTT.

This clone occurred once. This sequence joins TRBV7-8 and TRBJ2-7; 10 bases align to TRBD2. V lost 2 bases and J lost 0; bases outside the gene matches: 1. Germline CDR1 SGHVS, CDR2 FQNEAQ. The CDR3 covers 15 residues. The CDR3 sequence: CASSLPSGSSYEQYF. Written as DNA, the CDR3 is TGTGCCAGCAGCTTACCTAGCGGGAGCTCCTACGAGCAGTACTTC.

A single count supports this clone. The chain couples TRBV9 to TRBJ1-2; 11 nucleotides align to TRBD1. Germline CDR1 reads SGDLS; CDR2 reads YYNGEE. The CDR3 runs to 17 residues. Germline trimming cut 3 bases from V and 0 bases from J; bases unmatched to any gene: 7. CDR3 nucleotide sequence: TGTGCCAGCAGCGCCCGGACAGGGGGCTCCACTAACTATGGCTACACCTTC. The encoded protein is CASSARTGGSTNYGYTF.

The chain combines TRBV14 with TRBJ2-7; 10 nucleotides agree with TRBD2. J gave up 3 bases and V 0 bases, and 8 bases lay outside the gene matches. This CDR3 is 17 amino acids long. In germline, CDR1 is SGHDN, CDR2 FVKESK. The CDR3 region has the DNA TGTGCCAGCAGCCAAGAGGTAGGGCTAGCGGGAGTCTACGAGCAGTACTTC. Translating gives CASSQEVGLAGVYEQYF.

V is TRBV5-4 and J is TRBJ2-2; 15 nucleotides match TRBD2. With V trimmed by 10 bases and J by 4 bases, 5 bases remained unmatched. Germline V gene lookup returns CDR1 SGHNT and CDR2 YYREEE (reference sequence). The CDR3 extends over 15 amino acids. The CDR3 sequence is CAGGGLAGGTGELFF. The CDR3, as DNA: TGTGCCGGAGGGGGACTAGCGGGAGGCACCGGGGAGCTGTTTTTT. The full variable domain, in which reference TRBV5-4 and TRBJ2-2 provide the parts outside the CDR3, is ETGVTQSPTHLIKTRGQQVTLRCSSQSGHNTVSWYQQALGQGPQFIFQYYREEENGRGNFPPRFSGLQFPNYSSELNVNALELDDSALYLCAGGGLAGGTGELFFGEGSRLTVL.

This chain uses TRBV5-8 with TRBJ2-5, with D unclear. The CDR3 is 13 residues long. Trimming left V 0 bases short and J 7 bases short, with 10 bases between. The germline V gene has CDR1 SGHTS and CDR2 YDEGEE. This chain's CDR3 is CASSLGGLVTQYF. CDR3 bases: TGTGCCAGCAGCTTGGGCGGTTTAGTGACCCAGTACTTC.